The 27 T cell receptor beta chains reported below all come from one sample, sequenced in a study of T cell repertoires in cytomegalovirus infection. TCRdb reprocessed the reads with MiXCR, giving one entry per CDR3 protein. The data contain about 140,000 distinct CDR3 sequences, more than 30% of them seen just once; the ten biggest clones take up around half. Which antigens these TCRs recognize remains unknown. The sequencing here drew on CD8+ T cells from cultured PBMCs, taken from culture after CMV antigen stimulation. These receptors all come from a human donor in good health (CMV status not recorded). Some clones in this sample may be carry-over from other donors' samples.

The chain uses TRBV12-3 or TRBV12-4 and TRBJ2-1; 9 bases are a match to TRBD2. The CDR3 is made up of 12 amino acids. V was clipped by 8 bases and J by 7 bases; unmatched bases: 3. CDR3 in DNA: TGTGCCAGCGGTGCGGGGGGGAATGAGCAGTTCTTC. Its protein product is CASGAGGNEQFF.

This clonotype was found a few times. The gene calls are TRBV24-1 and TRBJ2-3; no clear D. CDR1 and CDR2 (germline): KGHDR, SFDVKD. V dropped 5 bases and J dropped 0 bases, with 8 bases sitting between them. The CDR3 has 14 amino acids. The CDR3 region is CATSAADSTDTQYF. The CDR3 region has the DNA TGTGCCACCAGTGCCGCTGACAGCACAGATACGCAGTATTTT.

This chain connects TRBV4-1 to TRBJ2-7, with 9 bases identical to TRBD1. The CDR3 runs to 15 residues. Germline trimming cut 4 bases from V and 3 bases from J; bases unmatched to any gene: 7. Germline values: CDR1 MGHRA, CDR2 YSYEKL. CDR3 DNA: TGCGCCAGCAGCCCGGAGCTGGGACAGGGCTACGAGCAGTACTTC. It encodes CASSPELGQGYEQYF.

At least ten counts were recorded for this clonotype. The CDR3 ends on some other residue instead of the conserved phenylalanine or tryptophan, so this is likely a read error. The DNA is left out, because the CDR3 cannot be placed on it with certainty; the CDR3 is given as TCRdb lists it. The V gene is TRBV7-9, the J gene TRBJ2-7; no check of the table's D call, TRBD1, against the DNA was made. CDR1 and CDR2 (germline): SEHNR, FQNEAQ (reference sequence). Termini included, the CDR3 measures 13 amino acids. CDR3 sequence reads: CAIDRRDRLQLGL.

V and J are TRBV27 and TRBJ1-6, with D hard to call. V lost 3 bases, J lost 8 bases, and 11 bases lay in between. The CDR3 loop spans 14 amino acids. Germline V gene data show CDR1 as MNHEY and CDR2 as SMNVEV (reference sequence). The CDR3 coding sequence is TGTGCCAGCAGTTTGCGGGGAGAACATTCACCCCTCCACTTT. Residues: CASSLRGEHSPLHF.

The chain combines TRBV28 with TRBJ2-3; D is possibly TRBD1 (6 bases). Germline V lookup: CDR1 MDHEN, CDR2 SYDVKM. The V gene lost 3 bases and the J gene lost 7 bases, with 17 bases spanning the gap. The CDR3 spans 15 residues. CDR3 region: CASSLGHFLGYTQYF. CDR3 bases: TGTGCCAGCAGTTTGGGACACTTTCTAGGGTATACGCAGTATTTT.

The V and J genes are TRBV4-1 and TRBJ1-4; 9 nucleotides align to TRBD1. Germline CDR1 MGHRA, CDR2 YSYEKL. This CDR3 region has 15 residues. V dropped 2 bases and J dropped 7; count of bases not matched to a gene: 5. CDR3 in DNA: TGCGCCAGCAGCCAATGGGGGACAGGGCTTGAAAAACTGTTTTTT. As protein: CASSQWGTGLEKLFF.

With respect to this clonotype: Possible read error: a much larger clone is one base away. V usage is TRBV7-3 and J usage is TRBJ1-1, with 7 bases that match TRBD1. CDR3 length: 14 amino acids. Germline assignment: CDR1 SGHTA and CDR2 FQGTGA. The CDR3: CAISLQGMNTEAFF. CDR3 nucleotide sequence: TGTGCCATCAGCCTACAGGGGATGAACACTGAAGCTTTCTTT.

CDR3 nucleotides: TGTGCCATCAGTGATGCCATCTATAATTCACCCCTCCACTTT. It specifies CAISDAIYNSPLHF. The J gene is TRBJ1-6, the V gene TRBV10-3; no definite D call. Trimming removed 3 bases from V and 3 bases from J, with 6 bases in between. From germline, CDR1 is ENHRY and CDR2 SYGVKD. This CDR3 region has 14 residues.

This clonotype was found once. V usage is TRBV19 and J usage is TRBJ1-2; D uncertain. V gave up 8 bases and J gave up 8 bases, with 9 bases separating them. The CDR3 is 10 residues long. CDR1 and CDR2 from the germline V gene are LNHDA and SQIVND (reference sequence). CDR3 protein: CASGEWGYTF. The DNA for the CDR3 is TGTGCCAGTGGTGAATGGGGCTACACCTTC.

This clonotype has a handful of counts. The rearrangement uses TRBV5-5 and TRBJ2-1, with 7 bases that match TRBD1. CDR3 length: 15 amino acids. CDR1 and CDR2 (germline): SGHKS, YYEKEE (reference sequence). The ends lost 9 bases at V and 1 base at J; junction bases unmatched: 10. In nucleotides, the CDR3 is TGTGCCACCCCCGATTTGACAGGGTCCTACAATGAGCAGTTCTTC. It yields the protein CATPDLTGSYNEQFF.

The chain joins TRBV6-1 to TRBJ2-5, with 7 bases fitting TRBD1. This CDR3 has 15 amino acids. Per germline, CDR1 MNHNS and CDR2 SASEGT. The trim removed 3 bases at V and 5 bases at J, leaving 9 bases unmatched. CDR3 nucleotide sequence: TGTGCCAGCAGTGAGGAGACAGGGCTAGGGGAGACCCAGTACTTC. This encodes CASSEETGLGETQYF.

The chain joins TRBV10-3 to TRBJ1-2; D gene unclear. In germline, CDR1 is ENHRY, CDR2 SYGVKD. The CDR3 is 16 residues long. V was shortened by 8 bases and J by 4 bases, with 23 bases between the two germline ends. CDR3 loop: CAIPGPSSPYVYGYTF. CDR3 nucleotide sequence: TGTGCCATCCCCGGGCCCTCTTCTCCGTACGTCTATGGCTACACCTTC.

The rearrangement uses TRBV6-5 and TRBJ2-5; D call uncertain. CDR1 and CDR2 from the germline V gene are MNHEY and SVGAGI. The CDR3 has 12 residues. V lost 5 bases, J lost 6 bases, and 10 bases lay in between. The CDR3 DNA reads as TGTGCCAGCAGTGATCTAGAACAGACCCAGTACTTC. Encoded protein: CASSDLEQTQYF.

The chain joins TRBV9 to TRBJ2-3; 7 bases match TRBD1. The length of the CDR3 is 15 residues. V was pared by 0 bases and J by 2 bases, with 3 bases of the junction left unmatched. The germline CDR1 and CDR2 sequences are SGDLS and YYNGEE. CDR3 nucleotides: TGTGCCAGCAGCGTAGAAGGGACAGTCACAGATACGCAGTATTTT. Amino acid sequence: CASSVEGTVTDTQYF.

V usage is TRBV4-1 and J usage is TRBJ2-1; D gene uncertain. Trimming took off 8 bases at V and 10 bases at J, with 21 bases between the two ends. CDR1 is MGHRA, CDR2 YSYEKL, per germline. There are 14 residues in the CDR3. Here the CDR3 reads CASHPGVAGEEQFF. DNA of the CDR3: TGCGCCAGCCACCCTGGGGTAGCTGGCGAAGAGCAGTTCTTC.

In this sample, this clonotype turned up many times. The chain joins TRBV7-8 to TRBJ2-7; possibly TRBD2 for D (5 bases). The length of the CDR3 is 13 residues. Germline CDR1 SGHVS, CDR2 FQNEAQ. V was trimmed by 3 bases and J by 5 bases, leaving 11 bases between them. Here the CDR3 reads CASSLEERDEQYF. In DNA form, the CDR3 reads TGTGCCAGCAGCTTGGAGGAGAGGGACGAGCAGTACTTC.

V and J are TRBV28 and TRBJ2-4, with TRBD2 matching over 12 bases. V trimming: 7 bases; J trimming: 5 bases; junction bases outside the gene matches: 9. The V gene's germline CDR1 is MDHEN and CDR2 SYDVKM. This CDR3 contains 16 residues. DNA of the CDR3: TGTGCCAGCACCGCGGGGACTAGCGGGTACGAAAACATTCAGTACTTC. Translated: CASTAGTSGYENIQYF.

This clonotype came up a few times. J is TRBJ2-5 and V is TRBV7-9; perhaps TRBD2 as D (6 bases). CDR1 SEHNR and CDR2 FQNEAQ come from the germline V gene (reference sequence). The CDR3 is 12 amino acids. Trimming pared 1 base from V and 9 bases from J, leaving 9 bases between. CDR3 residues: CASSLGGIAQYF. In DNA, the CDR3 is TGTGCCAGCAGCTTAGGCGGGATAGCCCAGTACTTC.

The gene calls are TRBV6-5 and TRBJ1-1; TRBD1 might be the D (6 bases). Trimming cost V 6 bases and J 6 bases, with 20 bases left between them. The CDR3 has 15 residues. Germline V gene sequence: CDR1 MNHEY, CDR2 SVGAGI. DNA of the CDR3: TGTGCCAGCAGCGCCGCATCGACAGGAAGGCCTGAAGCTTTCTTT. Translated, it gives CASSAASTGRPEAFF.

The rearrangement joins TRBV5-5 to TRBJ2-1; 9 nucleotides line up with TRBD1. Germline V lookup: CDR1 SGHKS, CDR2 YYEKEE (reference sequence). With 1 base clipped from V and 7 bases from J, the junction kept 15 bases outside the gene matches. The CDR3 consists of 18 residues. The CDR3 reads CASSLRTGEPLGRNEQFF. The CDR3 nucleotides are TGTGCCAGCAGCTTGAGGACAGGGGAACCCTTAGGGAGAAATGAGCAGTTCTTC. Full variable domain (remainder filled in from reference TRBV5-5 and TRBJ2-1): DAGVTQSPTHLIKTRGQQVTLRCSPISGHKSVSWYQQVLGQGPQFIFQYYEKEERGRGNFPDRFSARQFPNYSSELNVNALLLGDSALYLCASSLRTGEPLGRNEQFFGPGTRLTVL.

The table lists this clonotype with a few counts. The chain employs TRBV6-6 and TRBJ2-5, with TRBD1 matching 9 bases. CDR1 MNHNY and CDR2 SVGAGI come from the germline V gene (reference sequence). This CDR3 is 15 amino acids long. With V trimmed by 2 bases and J by 4 bases, 5 bases remained unmatched. The DNA of the CDR3 is TGTGCCAGCAGTTACATGGGACAGGGTGGAGAGACCCAGTACTTC. Translating gives CASSYMGQGGETQYF.

This clonotype was seen more than once but under ten times. V gene TRBV7-9 combines with J gene TRBJ2-3; 8 nucleotides agree with TRBD2. Germline V CDR1 and CDR2: SEHNR, FQNEAQ (reference sequence). The CDR3 totals 15 residues. V was clipped by 5 bases and J by 2 bases; unmatched bases: 6. CDR3 coding DNA: TGTGCCAGCAGCCCGCGGGGGGCGTACACAGATACGCAGTATTTT. This encodes CASSPRGAYTDTQYF.

In its sample, this clonotype was seen once. V gene TRBV20-1 combines with J gene TRBJ2-3, with D perhaps TRBD2 (5 bases). The CDR3 consists of 15 residues. With 2 bases removed from V and 4 bases from J, the gap between germline ends came to 16 bases. Germline-derived CDR1 and CDR2 are DFQATT and SNEGSKA (reference sequence). CDR3 residues: CSARLGRPGADTQYF. For the CDR3, the DNA is TGCAGTGCTAGACTCGGGCGTCCCGGGGCAGATACGCAGTATTTT.

The rearrangement links TRBV7-9 to TRBJ2-7; D may be TRBD1 or TRBD2 (6 bases each). Trimming left V 2 bases short and J 0 bases short, with 14 bases between. The germline V gene has CDR1 SEHNR and CDR2 FQNEAQ (reference sequence). The CDR3 sequence is 16 residues long. The DNA for the CDR3 is TGTGCCAGCAGCTTAAGGGGGGCCATTAGCTCCTACGAGCAGTACTTC. Amino acids: CASSLRGAISSYEQYF. Using reference TRBV7-9 and TRBJ2-7 for the parts outside the CDR3, the full variable domain is DTGVSQNPRHKITKRGQNVTFRCDPISEHNRLYWYRQTLGQGPEFLTYFQNEAQLEKSRLLSDRFSAERPKGSFSTLEIQRTEQGDSAMYLCASSLRGAISSYEQYFGPGTRLTVT.

This chain joins TRBV14 and TRBJ2-1, with D uncertain. The V end was cut by 2 bases, the J end by 7 bases, with 9 bases between. CDR3 length: 13 residues. CDR1 SGHDN and CDR2 FVKESK come from the germline V gene. The CDR3 DNA follows: TGTGCCAGCAGCCAAAACATCCCGAATGAGCAGTTCTTC. The encoded protein is CASSQNIPNEQFF.

This chain joins TRBV11-1 and TRBJ1-1; possibly TRBD1 for D (5 bases). Germline CDR1 and CDR2: SGHAT and FQDESV (reference sequence). The V end was cut by 0 bases, the J end by 1 base, with 9 bases between. The CDR3 has 15 residues. This chain's CDR3 is CASSLATGGNTEAFF. CDR3 nucleotide sequence: TGTGCCAGCAGCTTAGCAACCGGGGGGAACACTGAAGCTTTCTTT.